This TCR beta chain was obtained from a study of technical replicates of blood from several donors (dated by TCRdb to about 2017). The library was generated by the immunoSEQ multiplex PCR assay. TCRdb mirrors the immuneACCESS table, restricted to in-frame sequences. Some clones are absent from its copies; in checked studies, under half trace to an unresolved V gene, and the reason for the others is unknown. The sample yields 50,000 to 70,000 clones; about 95% were counted once. The ten largest make up around 2.9% of the sample. In regard to this clone: Its antigen has not been determined. Per-nucleotide qualities are absent, and no much larger clonotype sits a single base away.

Sequences were obtained from PBMCs. The source is a human donor in good health. Some clones in this sample may be carry-over from other donors' samples.

The CDR3 amino acid sequence is: CASSPDAPSSYNEQFF. The sequence in DNA is TGTGCCAGCAGCCCTGATGCGCCGAGCTCCTACAATGAGCAGTTCTTC. The sequence is built from TRBV7-3 and TRBJ2-1; the D gene identity is not certain. V and J lose 5 bases and 0 bases, and a span of 14 bases separates them. Reading from cysteine to phenylalanine, the CDR3 counts 16 amino acids. Only the CDR3 part of the read is kept: 48 bases, read in frame from the first base. Reading the germline V gene gives CDR1 SGHTA and CDR2 FQGTGA.